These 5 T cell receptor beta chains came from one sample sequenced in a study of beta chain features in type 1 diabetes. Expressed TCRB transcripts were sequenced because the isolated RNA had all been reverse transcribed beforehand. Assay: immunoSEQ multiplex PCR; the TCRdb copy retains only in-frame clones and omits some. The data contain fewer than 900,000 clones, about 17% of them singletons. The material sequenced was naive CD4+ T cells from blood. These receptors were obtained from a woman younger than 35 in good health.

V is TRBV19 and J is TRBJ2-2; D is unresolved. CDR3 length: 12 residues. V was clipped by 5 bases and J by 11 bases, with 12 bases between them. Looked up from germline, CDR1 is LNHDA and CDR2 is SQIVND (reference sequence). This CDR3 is CASSSRLGELFF. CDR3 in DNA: TGTGCCAGTAGTTCCCGCTTGGGAGAGCTGTTTTTT.

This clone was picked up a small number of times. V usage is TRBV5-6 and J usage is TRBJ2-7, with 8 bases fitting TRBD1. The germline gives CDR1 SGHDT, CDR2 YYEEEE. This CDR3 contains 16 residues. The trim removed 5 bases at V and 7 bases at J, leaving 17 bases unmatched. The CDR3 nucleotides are TGTGCCAGCAGTCTCAATCCGGGACAGGCGAATTCGGAGCAGTACTTC. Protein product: CASSLNPGQANSEQYF.

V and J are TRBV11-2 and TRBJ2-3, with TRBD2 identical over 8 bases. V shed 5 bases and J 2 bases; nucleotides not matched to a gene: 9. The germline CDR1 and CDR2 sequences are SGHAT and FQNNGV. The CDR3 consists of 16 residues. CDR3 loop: CASSRTGTSTTDTQYF. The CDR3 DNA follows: TGTGCCAGCAGCCGCACCGGGACTAGTACCACAGATACGCAGTATTTT.

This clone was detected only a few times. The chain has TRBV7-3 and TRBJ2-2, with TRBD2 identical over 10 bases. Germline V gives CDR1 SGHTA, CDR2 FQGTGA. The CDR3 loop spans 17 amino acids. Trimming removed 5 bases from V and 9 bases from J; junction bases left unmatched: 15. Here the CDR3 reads CASSPQGGSSGSRELFF. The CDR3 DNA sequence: TGTGCCAGCAGCCCCCAAGGCGGCTCTAGCGGGAGCAGGGAGCTGTTTTTT.

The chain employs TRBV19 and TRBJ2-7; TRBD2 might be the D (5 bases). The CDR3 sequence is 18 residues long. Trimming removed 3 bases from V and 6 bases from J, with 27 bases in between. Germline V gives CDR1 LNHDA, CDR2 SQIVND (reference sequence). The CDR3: CASSITFALRAGESEQYF. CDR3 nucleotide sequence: TGTGCCAGTAGTATCACTTTCGCGTTGAGGGCCGGAGAATCCGAGCAGTACTTC.